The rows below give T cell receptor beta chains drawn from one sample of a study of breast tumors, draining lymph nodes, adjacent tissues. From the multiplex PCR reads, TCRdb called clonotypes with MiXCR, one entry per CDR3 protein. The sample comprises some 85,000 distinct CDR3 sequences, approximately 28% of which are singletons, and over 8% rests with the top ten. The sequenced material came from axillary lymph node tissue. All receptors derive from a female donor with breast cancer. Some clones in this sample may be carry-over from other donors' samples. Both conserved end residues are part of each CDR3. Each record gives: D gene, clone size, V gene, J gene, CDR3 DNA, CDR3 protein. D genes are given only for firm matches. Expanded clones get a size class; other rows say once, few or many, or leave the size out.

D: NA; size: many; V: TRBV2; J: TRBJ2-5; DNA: TGTGCCAGCAGCCGGGGTAGGCAGAGCAAAGAGACCCAGTACTTC; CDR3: CASSRGRQSKETQYF
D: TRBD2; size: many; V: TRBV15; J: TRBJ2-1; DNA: TGTGCCACCAGCAACTCACGACGGAATAGCGGGAGAAGGTTTAATGAGCAGTTCTTC; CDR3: CATSNSRRNSGRRFNEQFF
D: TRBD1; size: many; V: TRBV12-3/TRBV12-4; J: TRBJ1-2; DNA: TGTGCCAGCAAACCACAGGGGATTGGCTACACCTTC; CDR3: CASKPQGIGYTF
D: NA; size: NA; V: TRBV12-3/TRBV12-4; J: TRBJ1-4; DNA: TGTGCCAGCAGTCAGGGGAGTGAAAAACTGTTTTTT; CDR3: CASSQGSEKLFF
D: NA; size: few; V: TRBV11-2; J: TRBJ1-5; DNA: TGTGCCAGCAGCCTGGGGCAGGGCCGCATGCCCCAGCATTTT; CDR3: CASSLGQGRMPQHF
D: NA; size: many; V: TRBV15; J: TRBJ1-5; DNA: TGTGCCACCAGCAGAGATCTGCGGGAGCAGCCCCAGCATTTT; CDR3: CATSRDLREQPQHF
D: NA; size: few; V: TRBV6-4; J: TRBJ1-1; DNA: TGTGCCAGCAGTGACCTAATTTTGGGCCGTACAGAAGCAAATGGGGACACTGAAGCTTTCTTT; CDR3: CASSDLILGRTEANGDTEAFF
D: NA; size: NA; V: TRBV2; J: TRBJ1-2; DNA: TGTGCCAGCACTGAGGCGGGCTATGGCTACACCTTC; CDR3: CASTEAGYGYTF
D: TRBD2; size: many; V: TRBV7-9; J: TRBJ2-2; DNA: TGTGCCAGCAGCACACCTGGGACTAGCGGGAGGGCCGGTTGGGAGCTGTTTTTT; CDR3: CASSTPGTSGRAGWELFF
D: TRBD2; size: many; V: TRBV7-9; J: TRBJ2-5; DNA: TGTGCCAGCAGCGGGTGGACTAGCGGGAGAGGAGAGACCCAGTACTTC; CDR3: CASSGWTSGRGETQYF
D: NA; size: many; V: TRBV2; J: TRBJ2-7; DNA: TGTGCCAGCAGCACACCCAGGTTTCTTCACGAGCAGTACTTC; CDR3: CASSTPRFLHEQYF
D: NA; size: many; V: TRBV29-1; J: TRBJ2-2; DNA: TGCAGCGTTGAAGATCGGATGGTAGGGAACACCGGGGAGCTGTTTTTT; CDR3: CSVEDRMVGNTGELFF
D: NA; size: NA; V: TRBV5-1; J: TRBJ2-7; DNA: TGCGCCAGCAGCTTGGGCGCGGGGTGGGTCTACGAGCAGTACTTC; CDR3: CASSLGAGWVYEQYF
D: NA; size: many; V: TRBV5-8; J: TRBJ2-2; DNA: TGTGCCAGCAGCTTTCTCGGGTGGGCCACCGGGGAGCTGTTTTTT; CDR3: CASSFLGWATGELFF
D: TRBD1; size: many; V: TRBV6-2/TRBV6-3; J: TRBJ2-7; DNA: TGTGCCAGCAGGCACTCGGGACAGGGTATCTACGAGCAGTACTTC; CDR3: CASRHSGQGIYEQYF
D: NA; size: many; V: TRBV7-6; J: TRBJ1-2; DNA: TGTGCCAGCAGCCCTGGGTCTAACTATGGCTACACCTTC; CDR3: CASSPGSNYGYTF
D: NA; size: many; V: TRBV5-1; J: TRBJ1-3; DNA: TGCGCCAGCAGCCCGGGAGGGGGCTCTGGAAACACCATATATTTT; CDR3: CASSPGGGSGNTIYF
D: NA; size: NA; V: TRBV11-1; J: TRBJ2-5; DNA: TGTGCCAGCAGCCAGCCTTGGGGGACCAACCAAGAGACCCAGTACTTC; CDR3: CASSQPWGTNQETQYF
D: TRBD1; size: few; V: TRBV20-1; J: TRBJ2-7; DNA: TGCAGTGCTATAAGCGACAGGGGGAGAAACGAGCAGTACTTC; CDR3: CSAISDRGRNEQYF
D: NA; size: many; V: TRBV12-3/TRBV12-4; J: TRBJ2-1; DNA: TGTGCCAGCAGCCCAAGCAGTGGAAACTCCTACAATGAGCAGTTCTTC; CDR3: CASSPSSGNSYNEQFF
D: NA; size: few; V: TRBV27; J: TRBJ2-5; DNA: TGTGCCAGCAGAGGGCGGTATCAAGAGACCCAGTACTTC; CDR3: CASRGRYQETQYF
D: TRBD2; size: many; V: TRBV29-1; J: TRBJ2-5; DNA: TGCAGCGTCGATCCCTTACTAGCGGGAGAAGAGACCCAGTACTTC; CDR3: CSVDPLLAGEETQYF
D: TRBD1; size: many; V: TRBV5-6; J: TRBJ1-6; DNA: TGTGCCAGCAGCTTTGGGACAGGGGATAATTCACCCCTCCACTTT; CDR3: CASSFGTGDNSPLHF
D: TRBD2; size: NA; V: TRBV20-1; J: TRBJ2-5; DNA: TGCAGTGCTAGCCGGACTAGCGGGAGGGTGGAGACCCAGTACTTC; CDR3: CSASRTSGRVETQYF
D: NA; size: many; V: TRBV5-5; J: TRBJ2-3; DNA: TGTGCCAGCGGTATCAGGACTGCCACAGATACGCAGTATTTT; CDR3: CASGIRTATDTQYF
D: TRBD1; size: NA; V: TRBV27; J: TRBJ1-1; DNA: TGTGCCAGCAGTTCCAGACAGGGGAACACTGAAGCTTTCTTT; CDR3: CASSSRQGNTEAFF
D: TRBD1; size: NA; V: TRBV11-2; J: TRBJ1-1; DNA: TGTGCCAGCAGCTTAGAGAGGACAGGGAAAGCTTCCTTT; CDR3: CASSLERTGKASF
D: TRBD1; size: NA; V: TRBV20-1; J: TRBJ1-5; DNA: TGCAGTGCCAGACCACTGGCCGGGACAGGGGGCGGTTGGGGCAATCAGCCCCAGCATTTT; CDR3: CSARPLAGTGGGWGNQPQHF
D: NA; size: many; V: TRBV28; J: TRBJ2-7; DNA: TGTGCCAGCAGCCCCCCAGGGGTAACCTACGAGCAGTACTTC; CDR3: CASSPPGVTYEQYF
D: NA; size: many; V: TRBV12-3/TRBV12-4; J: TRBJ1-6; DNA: TGTGCCAGCAGTTTGAGCTCCTATAATTCACCCCTCCACTTT; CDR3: CASSLSSYNSPLHF
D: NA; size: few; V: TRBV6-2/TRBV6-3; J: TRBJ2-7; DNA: TGTGCCAGCAGTTCCGGACATTTATCGGGCTCCTACGAGCAGTACTTC; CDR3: CASSSGHLSGSYEQYF
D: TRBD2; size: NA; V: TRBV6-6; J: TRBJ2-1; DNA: TGTGCCAGCATTAGGGCTAGCGGGACGGCGGGAAATGAGCAGTTCTTC; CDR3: CASIRASGTAGNEQFF
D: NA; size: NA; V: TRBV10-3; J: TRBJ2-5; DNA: NA; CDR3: CAICSARVRAQETQYF
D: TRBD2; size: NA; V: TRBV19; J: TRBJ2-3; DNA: TGTGCCAGTAGTATTTCTAGCGGCACAGATGCGCGGTATTTT; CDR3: CASSISSGTDARYF
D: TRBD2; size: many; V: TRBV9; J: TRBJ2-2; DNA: TGTGCCAGCAGCGTAGCCGGGACTAGGGACACCGGGGAGCTGTTTTTT; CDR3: CASSVAGTRDTGELFF
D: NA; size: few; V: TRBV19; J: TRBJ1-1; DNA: TGTGCCAGTAGTATAGGCCCGGGGGGCACTGAAGCTTTCTTT; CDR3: CASSIGPGGTEAFF
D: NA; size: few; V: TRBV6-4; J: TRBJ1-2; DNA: TGTGCCAGCAGTGTAGTGGGGGGGGGCCCAGGGAACTATGGCTACACCTTC; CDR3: CASSVVGGGPGNYGYTF